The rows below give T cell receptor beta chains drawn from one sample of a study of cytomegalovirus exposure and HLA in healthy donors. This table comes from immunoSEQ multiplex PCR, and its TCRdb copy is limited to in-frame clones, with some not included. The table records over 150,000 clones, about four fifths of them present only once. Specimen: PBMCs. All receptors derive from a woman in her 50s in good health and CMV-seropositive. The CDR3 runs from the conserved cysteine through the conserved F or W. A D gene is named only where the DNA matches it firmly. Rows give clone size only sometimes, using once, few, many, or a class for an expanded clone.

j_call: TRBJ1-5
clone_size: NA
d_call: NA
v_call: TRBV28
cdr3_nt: TGTGCCAGCATGGGGAGGGGCAGCCATAGCAATCAGCCCCAGCATTTT
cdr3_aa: CASMGRGSHSNQPQHF

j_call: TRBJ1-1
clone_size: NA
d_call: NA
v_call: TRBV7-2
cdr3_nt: TGTGCCAGCAGCCCCACCGCAGGGCTGGAAGCTTTCTTT
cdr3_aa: CASSPTAGLEAFF

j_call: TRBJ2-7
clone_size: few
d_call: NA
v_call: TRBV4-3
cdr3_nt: TGCGCCAGCAGCCGGGGGTGGGGGGACGAGCAGTACTTC
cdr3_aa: CASSRGWGDEQYF

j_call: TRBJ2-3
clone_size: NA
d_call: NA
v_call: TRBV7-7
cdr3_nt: TGTGCTAGCAGCTTAGCGGTTGACAGGACAGATACGCAGTATTTT
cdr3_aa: CASSLAVDRTDTQYF

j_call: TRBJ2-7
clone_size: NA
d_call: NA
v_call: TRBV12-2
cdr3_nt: TGTGCAAGTCGCCACCCGCTAGCGCGAGAGCAGTACTTC
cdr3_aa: CASRHPLAREQYF

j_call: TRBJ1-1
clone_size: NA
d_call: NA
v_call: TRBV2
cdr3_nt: TGTGCCAGCGGACAGTACACTGAAGCTTTCTTT
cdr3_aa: CASGQYTEAFF

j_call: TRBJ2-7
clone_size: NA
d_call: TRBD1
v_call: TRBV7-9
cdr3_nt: TGTTCCAGCAGCCCTCCCACGGGACAGGAGTCCTACGAGCAGTACTTC
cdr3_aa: CSSSPPTGQESYEQYF

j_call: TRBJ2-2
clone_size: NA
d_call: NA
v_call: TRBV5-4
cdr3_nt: TGTGCCAGCTCCCTCCTAGGGAACACCGGGGAGCTGTTTTTT
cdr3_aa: CASSLLGNTGELFF

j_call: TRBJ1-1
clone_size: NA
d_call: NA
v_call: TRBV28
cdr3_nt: TGTGCCAGCAGTTTATCGGCAGGATCTAAGGCTTTCTTT
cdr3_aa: CASSLSAGSKAFF

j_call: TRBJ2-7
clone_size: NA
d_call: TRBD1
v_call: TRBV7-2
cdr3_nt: TGTGCCAGCAGCTCAACACGACAGGGCCTCTACGAGCAGTACTTC
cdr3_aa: CASSSTRQGLYEQYF

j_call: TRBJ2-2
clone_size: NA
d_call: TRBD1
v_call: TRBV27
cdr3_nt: TGTGCCAGCAGTTTCAATGGACAGGGGGGCACCGGGGAGCTGTTTTTT
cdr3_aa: CASSFNGQGGTGELFF

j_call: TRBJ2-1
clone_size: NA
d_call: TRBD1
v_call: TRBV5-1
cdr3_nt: TGCGCCAGCAGCTTGAGGACAGGAGTCAATGAGCAGTTCTTC
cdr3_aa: CASSLRTGVNEQFF

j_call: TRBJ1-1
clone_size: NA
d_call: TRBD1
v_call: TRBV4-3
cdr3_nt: TGCGCCAGCAGCCAGGTGGACAGGGAGACTGAAGCTTTCTTT
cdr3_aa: CASSQVDRETEAFF

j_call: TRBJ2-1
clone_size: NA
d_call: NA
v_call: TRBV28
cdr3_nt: TGTGCCAGCAGTTTATGGGCTTACAATGAGCAGTTCTTC
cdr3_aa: CASSLWAYNEQFF

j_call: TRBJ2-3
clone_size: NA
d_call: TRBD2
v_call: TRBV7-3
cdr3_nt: TGTGCCAGCAGCTTTACTAGCGGGGGTGGGAATACGCAGTATTTT
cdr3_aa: CASSFTSGGGNTQYF

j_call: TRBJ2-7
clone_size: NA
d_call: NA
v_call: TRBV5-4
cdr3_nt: TGTGCCAGCAGCCCCAGCTCCCGGGGCGAGCAGTACTTC
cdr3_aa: CASSPSSRGEQYF

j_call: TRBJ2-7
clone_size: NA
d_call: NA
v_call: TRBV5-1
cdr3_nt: TGCGCCAGCAGCTTGGGTTTCGGTCCTGCCTACGAGCAGTACTTC
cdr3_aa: CASSLGFGPAYEQYF

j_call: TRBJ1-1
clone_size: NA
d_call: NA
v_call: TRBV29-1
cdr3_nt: TGCAGCGACCTTGACAGCTGGAACACTGAAGCTTTCTTT
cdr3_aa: CSDLDSWNTEAFF

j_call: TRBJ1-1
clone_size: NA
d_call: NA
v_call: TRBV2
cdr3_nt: TGTGCCAGTAAGAACAGGGATGGGATCACTGAAGCTTTCTTT
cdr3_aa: CASKNRDGITEAFF

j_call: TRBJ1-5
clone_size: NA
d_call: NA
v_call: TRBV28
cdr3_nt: TGTGCCAGCAGACTTAGCAATCAGCCCCAGCATTTT
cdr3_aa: CASRLSNQPQHF

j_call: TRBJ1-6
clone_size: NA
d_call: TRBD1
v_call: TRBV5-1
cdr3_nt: TGCGCCAGCAGCTACAGGGGCCGCGGGGATAATTCACCCCTCCACTTT
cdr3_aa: CASSYRGRGDNSPLHF

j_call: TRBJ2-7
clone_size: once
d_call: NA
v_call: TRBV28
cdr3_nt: TGTGCCAGCAGCCCACTGACACAGGCACCAAGGTACGAGCAGTACTTC
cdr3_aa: CASSPLTQAPRYEQYF

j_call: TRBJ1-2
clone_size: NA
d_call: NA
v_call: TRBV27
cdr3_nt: TGTGCCAGCAGTTTAAGAGGGGGATGGGGCTACACCTTC
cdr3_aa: CASSLRGGWGYTF

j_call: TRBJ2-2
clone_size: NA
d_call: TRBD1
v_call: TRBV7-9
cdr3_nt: TGTGCCAGCAGCTTAATAGGACAGGCGTCCGGGGAGCTGTTTTTT
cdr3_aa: CASSLIGQASGELFF

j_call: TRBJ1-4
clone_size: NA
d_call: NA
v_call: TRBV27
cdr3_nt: TGTGCCAGCAGTCCCCACAGCACACAGGGAGGGTGGGAAAAACTGTTTTTT
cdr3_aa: CASSPHSTQGGWEKLFF

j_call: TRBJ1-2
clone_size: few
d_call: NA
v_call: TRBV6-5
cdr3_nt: TGTGCCAGCAGTGAGGGATACGACGATGGCTACACCTTC
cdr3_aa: CASSEGYDDGYTF

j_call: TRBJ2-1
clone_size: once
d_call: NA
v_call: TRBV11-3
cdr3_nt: TGTGCCAGCAGCTTAGTAGCTGGAGGTGAGCAGTTCTTC
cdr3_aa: CASSLVAGGEQFF

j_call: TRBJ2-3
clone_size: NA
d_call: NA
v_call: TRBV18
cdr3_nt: TGTGCCAGCTCACCTATCGGGGGGCCCACAGATACGCAGTATTTT
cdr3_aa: CASSPIGGPTDTQYF

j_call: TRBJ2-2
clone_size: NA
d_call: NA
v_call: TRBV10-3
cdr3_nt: TGTGCCACCAAAGACACTCACATCACCGGGGAGCTGTTTTTT
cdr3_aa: CATKDTHITGELFF

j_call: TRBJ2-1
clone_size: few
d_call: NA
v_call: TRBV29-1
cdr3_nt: TGCAGCGGAGGGAGTGGTGTTGAGCAGTTCTTC
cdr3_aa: CSGGSGVEQFF

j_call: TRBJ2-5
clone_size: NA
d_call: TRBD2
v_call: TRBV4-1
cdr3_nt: TGCGCCAGCAGCTTCGGGATAGCGGGGGGGTACGTCCAAGAGACCCAGTACTTC
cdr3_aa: CASSFGIAGGYVQETQYF

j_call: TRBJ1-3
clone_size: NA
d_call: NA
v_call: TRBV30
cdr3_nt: TGTGCCTGGAGTAAAAGGGGAGGAAACACCATATATTTT
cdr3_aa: CAWSKRGGNTIYF

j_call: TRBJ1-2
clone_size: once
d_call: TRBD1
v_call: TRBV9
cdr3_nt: TGTGCCAGCAGCGTCCGGACAGGGGGAAACTATGGCTACACCTTC
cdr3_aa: CASSVRTGGNYGYTF

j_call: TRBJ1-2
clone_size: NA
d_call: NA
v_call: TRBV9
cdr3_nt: TGTGCCAGCAGCCCCCCCCATCTAATCTATGGCTACACCTTC
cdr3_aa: CASSPPHLIYGYTF

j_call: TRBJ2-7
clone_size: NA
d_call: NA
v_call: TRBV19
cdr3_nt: TGTGCCAGTAGTGCGCAGGGTGTCTTTTACGAGCAGTACTTC
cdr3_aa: CASSAQGVFYEQYF

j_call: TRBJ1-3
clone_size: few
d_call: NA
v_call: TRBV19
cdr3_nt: TGTGCCAGTGGAGAAATCAACTCTGGAAACACCATATATTTT
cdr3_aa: CASGEINSGNTIYF

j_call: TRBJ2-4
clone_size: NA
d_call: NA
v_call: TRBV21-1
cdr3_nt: TGTGCCAGCAGCGCGCACAGGGTTGGGGCCAAAAACATTCAGTACTTC
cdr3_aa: CASSAHRVGAKNIQYF

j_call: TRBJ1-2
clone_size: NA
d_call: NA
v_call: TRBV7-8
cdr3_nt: TGTGCCAGCACCATAAACCAGGTCAATGGCTACACCTTC
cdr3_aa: CASTINQVNGYTF

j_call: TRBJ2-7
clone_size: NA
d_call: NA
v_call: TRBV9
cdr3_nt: TGTGCCAGCAGCCTTCAGGGGTTTGAGCAGTACTTC
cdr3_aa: CASSLQGFEQYF

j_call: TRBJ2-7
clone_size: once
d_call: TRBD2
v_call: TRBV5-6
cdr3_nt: TGTGCCAGCAGCTTCGGGAGGTTTTACGAGCAGTACTTC
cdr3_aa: CASSFGRFYEQYF

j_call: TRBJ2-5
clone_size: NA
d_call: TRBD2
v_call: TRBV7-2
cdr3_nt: TGTGCCAGCAGCAGTGGACTAGCCCGGTACCAAGAGACCCAGTACTTC
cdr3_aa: CASSSGLARYQETQYF

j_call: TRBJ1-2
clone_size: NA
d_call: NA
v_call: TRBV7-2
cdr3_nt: TGTGCCAGCAGCTTTGGGGGAGGGGATGGCTACACCTTC
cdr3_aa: CASSFGGGDGYTF

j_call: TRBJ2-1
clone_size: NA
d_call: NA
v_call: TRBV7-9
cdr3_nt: TGTGCCAGCAGCTTAGAACTCCGGGAGAGGACCTACAATGAGCAGTTCTTC
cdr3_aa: CASSLELRERTYNEQFF

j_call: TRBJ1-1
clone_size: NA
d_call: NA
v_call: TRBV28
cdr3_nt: TGTGCCAGCAGTTCCCCTGCGGCGCTTGGGTCGGAAGCTTTCTTT
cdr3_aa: CASSSPAALGSEAFF

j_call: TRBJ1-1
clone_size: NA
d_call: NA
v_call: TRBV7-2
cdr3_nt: TGTGCCAGCAGCTTCCTACCTGGGAACACTGAAGCTTTCTTT
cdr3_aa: CASSFLPGNTEAFF

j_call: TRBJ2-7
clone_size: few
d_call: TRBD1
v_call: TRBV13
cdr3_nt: TGTGCCAGCAGCCTGGGACAGCACTACGAGCAGTACTTC
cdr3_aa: CASSLGQHYEQYF

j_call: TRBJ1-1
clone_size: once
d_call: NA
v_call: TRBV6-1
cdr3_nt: TGTGCCAGCAAACCGGACGGCGGGCACACTGAAGCTTTCTTT
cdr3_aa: CASKPDGGHTEAFF

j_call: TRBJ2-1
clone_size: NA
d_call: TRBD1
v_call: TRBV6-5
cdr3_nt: TGTGCCAACACAGGGGGCTCCTACAATGAGCAGTTCTTC
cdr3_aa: CANTGGSYNEQFF

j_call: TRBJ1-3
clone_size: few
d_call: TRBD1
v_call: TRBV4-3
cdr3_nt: TGCGCCAGCAGCCAAGTAATGTCCTCTGACAGGGGGGGATACACCATATATTTT
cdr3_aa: CASSQVMSSDRGGYTIYF

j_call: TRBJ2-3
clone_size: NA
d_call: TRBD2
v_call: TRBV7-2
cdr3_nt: TGTGCCAGCATCCTTAGCGGGTCTTCAGATACGCAGTATTTT
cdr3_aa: CASILSGSSDTQYF

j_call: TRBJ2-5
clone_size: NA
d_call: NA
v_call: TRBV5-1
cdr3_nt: TGCGCCAGCAGCCCCTCGAGGGCAGCGGAAGAGACCCAGTACTTC
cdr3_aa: CASSPSRAAEETQYF